This TCR beta chain is drawn from a study of shared clonotypes between healthy human individuals. Study-level results: Only blood was sampled, and tissue TCR repertoires likely differ from blood ones.

Comments on this clone: Antigen: not known.

Sequencing was performed with immunoSEQ multiplex PCR; in TCRdb, only in-frame clones are kept and a portion is missing. The sample shows about half a million clones, roughly 80% of them seen only once. Specimen: PBMCs. This TCR was recovered from a woman in her thirties or forties in good health. Some clones in this sample may be carry-over from other donors' samples.

The CDR3 nucleotides read TGCGCCAGCAGTGTGGGAGGGCTGGGGGAAGCTTTCTTT. Its protein is CASSVGGLGEAFF. This rearrangement joins TRBV10-2 to TRBJ1-1; D gene ambiguous. This CDR3 is built from 13 residues. The germline gives CDR1 WSHSY, CDR2 SAAADI. V was pared by 4 bases and J by 8 bases, with 14 bases between.